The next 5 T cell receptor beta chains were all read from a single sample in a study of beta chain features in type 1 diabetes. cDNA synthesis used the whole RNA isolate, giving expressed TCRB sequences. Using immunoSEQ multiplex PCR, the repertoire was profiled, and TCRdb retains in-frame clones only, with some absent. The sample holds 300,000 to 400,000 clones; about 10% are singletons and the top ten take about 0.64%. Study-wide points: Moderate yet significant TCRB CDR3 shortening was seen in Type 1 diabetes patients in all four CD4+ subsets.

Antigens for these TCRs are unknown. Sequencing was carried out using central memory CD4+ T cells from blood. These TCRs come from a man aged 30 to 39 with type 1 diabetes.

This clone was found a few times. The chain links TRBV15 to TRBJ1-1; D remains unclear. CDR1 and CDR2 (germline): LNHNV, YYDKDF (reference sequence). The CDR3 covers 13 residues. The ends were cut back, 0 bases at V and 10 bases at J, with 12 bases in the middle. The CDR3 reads CATSRDSGGLAFF. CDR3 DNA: TGTGCCACCAGCAGAGATTCGGGAGGGTTAGCTTTCTTT.

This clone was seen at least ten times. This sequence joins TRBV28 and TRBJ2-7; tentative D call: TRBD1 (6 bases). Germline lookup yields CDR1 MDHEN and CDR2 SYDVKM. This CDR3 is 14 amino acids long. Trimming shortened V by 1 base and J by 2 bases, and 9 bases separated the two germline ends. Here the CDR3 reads CASSLSGDTYEQYF. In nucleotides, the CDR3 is TGTGCCAGCAGTTTATCCGGGGACACCTACGAGCAGTACTTC.

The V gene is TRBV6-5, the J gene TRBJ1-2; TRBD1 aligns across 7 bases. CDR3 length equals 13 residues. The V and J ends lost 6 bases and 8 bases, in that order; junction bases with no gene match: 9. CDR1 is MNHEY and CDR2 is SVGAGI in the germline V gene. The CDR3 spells CASSSTGENGYTF. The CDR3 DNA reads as TGTGCCAGCAGCTCCACAGGGGAGAACGGCTACACCTTC.

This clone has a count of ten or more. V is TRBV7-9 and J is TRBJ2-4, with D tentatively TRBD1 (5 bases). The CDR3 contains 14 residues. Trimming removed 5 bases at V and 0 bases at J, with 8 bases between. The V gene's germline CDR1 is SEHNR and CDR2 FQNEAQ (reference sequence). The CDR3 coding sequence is TGTGCCAGCAGCCAAGGGGTAGCCAAAAACATTCAGTACTTC. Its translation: CASSQGVAKNIQYF.

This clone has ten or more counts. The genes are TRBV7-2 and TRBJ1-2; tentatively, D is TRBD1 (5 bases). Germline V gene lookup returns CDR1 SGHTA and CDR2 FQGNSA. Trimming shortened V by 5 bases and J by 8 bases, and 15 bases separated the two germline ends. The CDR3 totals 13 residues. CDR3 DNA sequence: TGTGCCAGCAGCCCCCAGGGAGTACTGGGCTACACCTTC. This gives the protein CASSPQGVLGYTF.